This T cell receptor beta chain came from a study of blood T cells in healthy people across ages. A word on this clonotype: The antigen is undetermined.

Study-level findings and limits: Researchers report that TCR beta diversity correlated strongly with naive T cell percentage. Diversity estimates drawn from one million T cells were deemed underestimates.

This CDR3 is 16 amino acids long. Germline V gene lookup returns CDR1 MNHNS and CDR2 SASEGT. A J-beta primer mix and a sample-barcoded 5' primer were used in a second PCR of about 6 to 12 cycles. TCRdb re-called the 5' RACE reads through MiXCR, storing one row per CDR3 protein. Among over a million distinct CDR3 sequences listed, approximately 59% were seen once. The rearrangement joins TRBV6-1 to TRBJ2-7, with 8 bases fitting TRBD2. Near its end, the DNA agrees better with TRBJ2-5, so the J call may be wrong. The clonotype originates from a man between 18 and 35 years old in good health. The specimen sequenced was blood. The DNA for the CDR3 is TGTGCCAGCAGTGTATTCCTCGGGGGGGTTGACGAGACCCAGTACTTC. Protein: CASSVFLGGVDETQYF.